The next 30 T cell receptor beta chains were all read from a single sample in a study of T cell responses to AZD1222 COVID-19 vaccine. The repertoire was sequenced with immunoSEQ multiplex PCR; TCRdb's copy has only in-frame clones and lacks some. The sample lists around 150,000 clones, roughly 91% occurring once. This material consisted of peripheral blood, taken 28 days after the second AZD1222 dose. The receptors here all came from an adult who received the AZD1222 COVID-19 vaccine.

V and J are TRBV12-3 or TRBV12-4 and TRBJ1-2; D is possibly TRBD1 (5 bases). The CDR3 spans 12 residues. Trimming took off 3 bases at V and 6 bases at J, with 8 bases between the two ends. CDR3 sequence (DNA): TGTGCCAGCAGTTTTTCAGGGCATGGCTACACCTTC. Amino acid sequence: CASSFSGHGYTF.

The chain employs TRBV7-8 and TRBJ1-1; TRBD1 agrees at 7 bases. The CDR3 is 14 amino acids. Trimming cost V 5 bases and J 2 bases; bases outside gene matches: 5. The V gene's germline CDR1 is SGHVS and CDR2 FQNEAQ. The CDR3, as DNA: TGTGCCAGCAGCACCGACAGGGTCAACACTGAAGCTTTCTTT. Protein sequence: CASSTDRVNTEAFF.

V usage is TRBV19 and J usage is TRBJ1-5; 10 bases agree with TRBD1. V dropped 5 bases and J dropped 5; count of bases not matched to a gene: 6. Per germline, CDR1 LNHDA and CDR2 SQIVND (reference sequence). This CDR3 has 15 residues. The DNA of the CDR3 is TGTGCCAGTAGTCCGACAGGGGGCTTGGATCAGCCCCAGCATTTT. Translated: CASSPTGGLDQPQHF.

The rearrangement joins TRBV12-2 to TRBJ1-2; the table's D call TRBD1 went unverified against the DNA. TRBV12-2 represents a pseudogene. The CDR3 totals 15 residues. Here the CDR3 DNA reads TGTGCAAGTCGCCCGAGGACAGGGGGGATTAGTGGCTACACCTTC. As protein: CASRPRTGGISGYTF.

The chain couples TRBV6-6 to TRBJ1-1, with unresolved D. Germline V lookup: CDR1 MNHNY, CDR2 SVGAGI (reference sequence). Trimming shortened V by 0 bases and J by 3 bases, and 8 bases separated the two germline ends. The CDR3 contains 14 residues. Here the CDR3 DNA reads TGTGCCAGCAGTTACTCCTGGGCAGACACTGAAGCTTTCTTT. This sequence encodes CASSYSWADTEAFF.

This sequence joins TRBV18 and TRBJ2-3; perhaps TRBD1 as D (6 bases). The CDR3 length is 13 residues. Germline CDR1 reads KGHSH; CDR2 reads LQKENI. V lost 2 bases and J lost 4, with 7 bases in between. The CDR3 loop reads CASSPGTPDTQYF. The CDR3, as DNA: TGTGCCAGCTCACCAGGGACACCAGATACGCAGTATTTT.

The chain joins TRBV5-5 to TRBJ1-5; unclear D gene. Germline assignment: CDR1 SGHKS and CDR2 YYEKEE (reference sequence). The CDR3 sequence is 13 residues long. Trimming pared 5 bases from V and 6 bases from J, leaving 12 bases between. The CDR3 region has the DNA TGTGCCAGCAGTCCCGACACGGTTCAGCCCCAGCATTTT. Translation: CASSPDTVQPQHF.

The chain links TRBV19 to TRBJ1-1; D not resolved. Trimming pared 2 bases from V and 3 bases from J, leaving 10 bases between. The CDR3 extends over 14 amino acids. CDR1 LNHDA and CDR2 SQIVND come from the germline V gene (reference sequence). The CDR3, as DNA: TGTGCCAGTAGTATAAGGGAAGCGCACACTGAAGCTTTCTTT. This codes for CASSIREAHTEAFF.

V is TRBV4-1 and J is TRBJ1-1; D unclear. The ends were cut back, 1 base at V and 8 bases at J, with 20 bases in the middle. The CDR3 has 16 residues. CDR1 and CDR2 from the germline V gene are MGHRA and YSYEKL. CDR3 nucleotide sequence: TGCGCCAGCAGCCAAGTAGAGGCCCGACGCCATGGCGAAGCTTTCTTT. This gives the protein CASSQVEARRHGEAFF.

This chain joins TRBV5-1 and TRBJ2-7; unclear D gene. V was pared by 2 bases and J by 1 base, with 10 bases between. The germline V gene has CDR1 SGHRS and CDR2 YFSETQ. The CDR3 loop spans 14 amino acids. The CDR3 coding sequence is TGCGCCAGCAGCTTTGAAAGGGAATCCTACGAGCAGTACTTC. Amino acid sequence: CASSFERESYEQYF. The whole variable domain, remainder taken from reference TRBV5-1 and TRBJ2-7, is KAGVTQTPRYLIKTRGQQVTLSCSPISGHRSVSWYQQTPGQGLQFLFEYFSETQRNKGNFPGRFSGRQFSNSRSEMNVSTLELGDSALYLCASSFERESYEQYFGPGTRLTVT.

This clone was counted only a few times. V and J are TRBV5-1 and TRBJ1-4, with 9 bases identical to TRBD1. Germline CDR1 reads SGHRS; CDR2 reads YFSETQ. CDR3 length: 16 amino acids. Trimming at V came to 5 bases and at J to 8 bases, leaving 13 bases not matched to a gene. For the CDR3, the DNA is TGCGCCAGCAGTGTGGACCCGGGACAGGGCGGAGAAAAACTGTTTTTT. Amino acid sequence: CASSVDPGQGGEKLFF.

The V and J genes are TRBV27 and TRBJ2-3; tentatively, D is TRBD2 (6 bases). The CDR3 spans 17 residues. Trimming cost V 8 bases and J 2 bases, with 23 bases left between them. Looked up from germline, CDR1 is MNHEY and CDR2 is SMNVEV (reference sequence). CDR3 protein: CASDSLSSREFTDTQYF. Here the CDR3 DNA reads TGTGCCAGCGACTCATTATCCTCCCGGGAGTTCACAGATACGCAGTATTTT.

V and J are TRBV11-2 and TRBJ2-2; D call uncertain. V lost 1 base to trimming and J lost 5 bases, with 8 bases between them. The germline V gene has CDR1 SGHAT and CDR2 FQNNGV. The CDR3 runs 14 residues. The CDR3: CASSLVSGTGELFF. The CDR3 nucleotides are TGTGCCAGCAGCTTAGTGAGTGGGACCGGGGAGCTGTTTTTT.

V gene TRBV7-9 combines with J gene TRBJ2-7, with TRBD1 matching 9 bases. Per germline, CDR1 SEHNR and CDR2 FQNEAQ (reference sequence). The CDR3 length is 14 residues. J gave up 5 bases and V 5 bases, and 7 bases lay outside the gene matches. This chain's CDR3 is CASSAPGQGDEQYF. CDR3 bases: TGTGCCAGCAGCGCCCCGGGACAGGGAGACGAGCAGTACTTC.

The J gene is TRBJ2-5, the V gene TRBV29-1; D may be TRBD2 (6 bases). The CDR3 loop spans 13 amino acids. The V end was cut by 4 bases, the J end by 1 base, with 10 bases between. Germline V gene lookup returns CDR1 SQVTM and CDR2 ANQGSEA. The CDR3 loop reads CSVGREPQETQYF. DNA for the CDR3: TGCAGCGTTGGGAGGGAACCCCAAGAGACCCAGTACTTC.

Comments on this clone: Germline is not matched at one junction end, which may reflect a read error. CDR3 nucleotides: TGCGCCAGCAGCTTCGGGACCATGCTCTCCTTC. Encoded protein: CASSFGTMLSF. The chain links TRBV5-1 to TRBJ1-2; possibly TRBD1 for D (5 bases). The length of the CDR3 is 11 residues. Per germline, CDR1 SGHRS and CDR2 YFSETQ.

The J gene is TRBJ1-6, the V gene TRBV19; 8 nucleotides match TRBD1. V was pared by 5 bases and J by 6 bases, with 12 bases of the junction left unmatched. The CDR3 covers 17 residues. Germline-derived CDR1 and CDR2 are LNHDA and SQIVND (reference sequence). The CDR3 nucleotides read TGTGCCAGTAGTCGAACGACAGGGGATGCAGCTAATTCACCCCTCCACTTT. Translating it yields CASSRTTGDAANSPLHF.

The V gene is TRBV4-1, the J gene TRBJ1-6; D unresolved. Between the trimmed V and J ends, which lost 2 bases and 2 bases, there was a span of 16 bases. The CDR3 has 18 residues. Per germline, CDR1 MGHRA and CDR2 YSYEKL. CDR3 sequence reads: CASSQIDMGFTYNSPLHF. The CDR3 coding sequence is TGCGCCAGCAGCCAAATAGACATGGGGTTTACCTATAATTCACCCCTCCACTTT.

This chain connects TRBV5-6 to TRBJ1-2, with D possibly matching TRBD1 (6 bases). V lost 0 bases and J lost 2, with 11 bases in between. Germline loops: CDR1 SGHDT, CDR2 YYEEEE. This CDR3 spans 15 amino acids. The CDR3 loop is CASSLAGQGNYGYTF. For the CDR3, the DNA is TGTGCCAGCAGCTTGGCCGGGCAGGGGAACTATGGCTACACCTTC.

The J gene is TRBJ1-1, the V gene TRBV20-1; D not resolved. The CDR3 contains 14 residues. Germline-derived CDR1 and CDR2 are DFQATT and SNEGSKA (reference sequence). The V end was cut by 3 bases, the J end by 3 bases, with 14 bases between. The CDR3 here is CSASSRVGYTEAFF. The CDR3 nucleotides are TGCAGTGCTAGTTCACGAGTCGGGTACACTGAAGCTTTCTTT.

The chain links TRBV4-2 to TRBJ1-4, with D maybe TRBD1 (5 bases). Germline V gives CDR1 LGHNA, CDR2 YNFKEQ. Between the trimmed V and J ends, which lost 4 bases and 0 bases, there was a span of 12 bases. The length of the CDR3 is 16 residues. In DNA, the CDR3 is TGTGCCAGCAGCCCCCTGGGGCGTGCAACTAATGAAAAACTGTTTTTT. Translation gives CASSPLGRATNEKLFF.

The V call is TRBV5-1, the J call TRBJ2-7; no clear D gene. CDR1 SGHRS and CDR2 YFSETQ come from the germline V gene. This CDR3 has 13 residues. Trimming left V 2 bases short and J 4 bases short, with 10 bases between. The CDR3 is CASSFDLRYEQYF. CDR3 nucleotides: TGCGCCAGCAGCTTCGACCTCCGGTACGAGCAGTACTTC.

In DNA form, the CDR3 reads TGTGCCAGCAGCCCCTTGGGCAGCTCCACAACTAATGAAAAACTGTTTTTT. This gives the protein CASSPLGSSTTNEKLFF. The chain employs TRBV5-5 and TRBJ1-4; no clear D gene. In germline, CDR1 is SGHKS, CDR2 YYEKEE (reference sequence). The CDR3 consists of 17 residues. The V end lost 4 bases, the J end lost 0 bases, and 16 bases lay between the germline ends.

This clone showed up just once. V usage is TRBV29-1 and J usage is TRBJ2-1; 12 bases map to TRBD2. V gave up 6 bases and J gave up 1 base; unmatched junction bases: 7. The CDR3 is 16 amino acids. Germline V CDR1 and CDR2: SQVTM, ANQGSEA. Here the CDR3 reads CSVIGLAGQSYNEQFF. The DNA for the CDR3 is TGCAGCGTGATCGGACTAGCGGGGCAGTCCTACAATGAGCAGTTCTTC.

The chain uses TRBV5-1 and TRBJ1-2; perhaps TRBD1 as D (5 bases). Germline V gene lookup returns CDR1 SGHRS and CDR2 YFSETQ. The CDR3 extends over 13 amino acids. V was clipped by 0 bases and J by 6 bases, with 9 bases between them. In DNA form, the CDR3 reads TGCGCCAGCAGCTTGGTCAGGGAGGATGGCTACACCTTC. Translation gives CASSLVREDGYTF.

The gene calls are TRBV27 and TRBJ1-5; D unclear. The germline CDR1 and CDR2 sequences are MNHEY and SMNVEV (reference sequence). The V and J ends lost 3 bases and 2 bases respectively, with 8 bases between them. The CDR3 contains 14 residues. The CDR3 sequence: CASSLVSGNQPQHF. In DNA, the CDR3 is TGTGCCAGCAGTTTGGTTTCGGGCAATCAGCCCCAGCATTTT.

This sequence joins TRBV3-1 (or the pseudogene TRBV3-2) and TRBJ2-3, with 12 bases fitting TRBD2. Germline-derived CDR1 and CDR2 are LGHDT and YNNKEL (reference sequence). V lost 1 base and J lost 6; bases outside the gene matches: 11. The CDR3 extends over 18 amino acids. The DNA of the CDR3 is TGTGCCAGCAGCCAAGGGAGAGGGACTAGCGGGTTTATGGATACGCAGTATTTT. Amino acid sequence: CASSQGRGTSGFMDTQYF.

This chain links TRBV7-9 with TRBJ2-5; tentative D call: TRBD1 (5 bases). The CDR3 is made up of 13 amino acids. Germline CDR1 reads SEHNR; CDR2 reads FQNEAQ (reference sequence). Trimming took off 4 bases at V and 5 bases at J, with 11 bases between the two ends. The CDR3 region has the DNA TGTGCCAGCAGCTCCCAGGGAAGCGAGACCCAGTACTTC. Amino acid sequence: CASSSQGSETQYF.

The chain couples TRBV5-1 to TRBJ2-7, with 8 bases fitting TRBD1. CDR3 length: 16 amino acids. The V gene end was trimmed by 3 bases and the J gene end by 3 bases; junction bases not matched to a gene: 11. Germline assignment: CDR1 SGHRS and CDR2 YFSETQ. The CDR3 DNA sequence: TGCGCCAGCAGCTCGGGACAGGCCGGAAATCTCTACGAGCAGTACTTC. Protein product: CASSSGQAGNLYEQYF.

The chain is built from TRBV7-2 and TRBJ2-7, with 8 bases lining up with TRBD2. V was pared by 2 bases and J by 4 bases, with 4 bases of the junction left unmatched. Looked up from germline, CDR1 is SGHTA and CDR2 is FQGNSA. The CDR3 is 14 residues long. CDR3 DNA: TGTGCCAGCAGCTTAACGGGGGGGGATTACGAGCAGTACTTC. Protein sequence: CASSLTGGDYEQYF.